The 28 T cell receptor beta chains reported below all come from one sample, sequenced in a study of blood T cell repertoires in COVID-19. Produced via immunoSEQ multiplex PCR; TCRdb's table is partial and in-frame only. The sample consists of fewer than 25,000 clones, approximately 87% of them appearing once. The sample was peripheral blood. These receptors originate from a human donor with active COVID-19. The donor label of this sample is uncertain.

The chain is built from TRBV4-2 and TRBJ2-7; 11 bases line up with TRBD2. Losses at the gene ends were 4 bases for V and 5 bases for J; bases not matched to a gene: 7. Per the germline V gene, CDR1 is LGHNA and CDR2 is YNFKEQ. The CDR3 length is 15 residues. The chain's CDR3 is CASSRRSGLADEQYF. The CDR3 DNA is TGTGCCAGCAGCCGTCGATCGGGACTAGCGGACGAGCAGTACTTC.

V gene TRBV5-3 combines with J gene TRBJ1-4, with a possible D match to TRBD1 (6 bases). TRBV5-3 is given ORF status, its function remaining uncertain. Trimming left V 4 bases short and J 0 bases short, with 10 bases between. The CDR3 has 15 residues. The CDR3 region is CARSNRVTTNEKLFF. DNA of the CDR3: TGTGCCAGAAGCAACAGGGTTACAACTAATGAAAAACTGTTTTTT.

The chain links TRBV4-1 to TRBJ2-7; 15 bases are a match to TRBD2. The CDR3 runs to 19 residues. CDR1 and CDR2 from the germline V gene are MGHRA and YSYEKL. The J segment lost 6 bases and the V segment lost 3 bases, leaving 15 bases of the junction unmatched. CDR3 protein: CASSHPEGTSGRFRGEQYF. The CDR3 coding sequence is TGCGCCAGCAGCCATCCGGAGGGGACTAGCGGGAGGTTCCGCGGCGAGCAGTACTTC.

In this sample, this clone turned up a few times. The rearrangement joins TRBV4-3 to TRBJ1-6, with 7 nucleotides matching TRBD1. CDR1 and CDR2 (germline): LGHNA, YSLEER. The CDR3 totals 15 residues. V shed 0 bases and J 9 bases; nucleotides not matched to a gene: 5. The CDR3 is CASSQEAAGGSPLHF. CDR3 nucleotides: TGCGCCAGCAGCCAAGAGGCAGCAGGGGGTTCACCCCTCCACTTT.

CDR3 sequence (DNA): TGTGCCAGCAGCCCTAGTGGGACAGGGGGCGCGAGAAACTATGGCTACACCTTC. Translation: CASSPSGTGGARNYGYTF. J is TRBJ1-2 and V is TRBV25-1; TRBD1 matches 12 bases. The trim removed 6 bases at V and 2 bases at J, leaving 13 bases unmatched. The CDR3 covers 18 residues. Germline lookup yields CDR1 MGHDK and CDR2 SYGVNS.

V and J are TRBV3-1 (or the pseudogene TRBV3-2) and TRBJ1-5, with D maybe TRBD1 (6 bases). This CDR3 is built from 15 residues. Trimming removed 0 bases at V and 2 bases at J, with 8 bases between. Germline V gives CDR1 LGHDT, CDR2 YNNKEL (reference sequence). Here the CDR3 reads CASSQDSGGNQPQHF. The CDR3 DNA is TGTGCCAGCAGCCAAGATTCAGGGGGCAATCAGCCCCAGCATTTT.

The chain couples TRBV30 to TRBJ1-1; D call uncertain. Trimming stripped 4 bases from V and 1 base from J, with 13 bases between. Germline CDR1 is GTSNPN and CDR2 is SVGIG (reference sequence). The CDR3 length is 14 residues. The DNA of the CDR3 is TGTGCCTGGAAAAAAGGACTCCAGAACACTGAAGCTTTCTTT. Its protein product is CAWKKGLQNTEAFF.

The CDR3 protein is CASSPQSRDGGNIQYF. The CDR3 nucleotides are TGTGCCAGCAGCCCCCAAAGCCGGGACGGGGGAAACATTCAGTACTTC. The V gene is TRBV7-8, the J gene TRBJ2-4; D is perhaps TRBD2 (6 bases). The CDR3 length is 16 residues. V dropped 5 bases and J dropped 6 bases, with 20 bases sitting between them. The V gene's germline CDR1 is SGHVS and CDR2 FQNEAQ.

CDR3 sequence: CASSVGGRVGDTQYF. The CDR3 DNA is TGTGCCAGCAGCGTAGGCGGGAGGGTGGGAGATACGCAGTATTTT. The V and J genes are TRBV9 and TRBJ2-3; 9 bases are shared with TRBD2. After removal of 0 bases from V and 5 bases from J, the junction contained 4 bases not matched to a gene. The CDR3 runs to 15 residues. CDR1 SGDLS and CDR2 YYNGEE come from the germline V gene.

A few counts support this clone. Here the CDR3 DNA reads TGTGCCAGCAGCTTAGGACTAGTAGTATACGAGCAGTACTTC. Protein product: CASSLGLVVYEQYF. The chain recombines TRBV7-8 with TRBJ2-7; D might be TRBD2 (6 bases). CDR1 and CDR2 from the germline V gene are SGHVS and FQNEAQ. This CDR3 region has 14 residues. Trimming cost V 1 base and J 4 bases, with 11 bases left between them.

This rearrangement joins TRBV7-9 to TRBJ1-1, with D perhaps TRBD1 (6 bases). The CDR3 contains 14 residues. V lost 1 base to trimming and J lost 4 bases, with 10 bases between them. CDR1 SEHNR and CDR2 FQNEAQ come from the germline V gene (reference sequence). The CDR3 loop is CASSLEQGSTEAFF. The CDR3 DNA reads as TGTGCCAGCAGCTTAGAGCAGGGGAGCACTGAAGCTTTCTTT.

The V gene is TRBV27, the J gene TRBJ1-5, with D perhaps TRBD1 (6 bases). Germline assignment: CDR1 MNHEY and CDR2 SMNVEV (reference sequence). Trimming cost V 5 bases and J 6 bases, with 14 bases left between them. The CDR3 spans 14 residues. The CDR3, as DNA: TGTGCCAGCAGTCCCGGGACATTCACTCAGCCCCAGCATTTT. Translated: CASSPGTFTQPQHF.

This chain links TRBV6-5 with TRBJ2-2; 9 bases fit TRBD1. The CDR3 has 15 residues. CDR1 and CDR2 (germline): MNHEY, SVGAGI. The trim removed 8 bases at V and 6 bases at J, leaving 10 bases unmatched. The DNA for the CDR3 is TGTGCCAGCCGCGGACAGGGGAAAAGGTCCGGGGAGCTGTTTTTT. It encodes CASRGQGKRSGELFF.

The chain has TRBV5-1 and TRBJ2-5; D is possibly TRBD2 (6 bases). The CDR3 runs 16 residues. Trimming removed 4 bases at V and 5 bases at J, with 21 bases between. From germline, CDR1 is SGHRS and CDR2 YFSETQ. CDR3 coding DNA: TGCGCCAGCAGCGTACGTGCCGGGAGCCAGGTCGAGACCCAGTACTTC. Translation gives CASSVRAGSQVETQYF.

The J gene is TRBJ2-3, the V gene TRBV7-3, with a weak D call TRBD2 (6 bases). The CDR3 is 14 amino acids. V was cut by 4 bases and J by 0 bases, with 8 bases left in between. The germline gives CDR1 SGHTA, CDR2 FQGTGA. Here the CDR3 DNA reads TGTGCCAGCAGCTCTGGGACTAGCACAGATACGCAGTATTTT. Its protein is CASSSGTSTDTQYF.

The chain carries TRBV9 and TRBJ2-7; weak D call: TRBD1 (5 bases). The CDR3 totals 15 residues. Germline loops: CDR1 SGDLS, CDR2 YYNGEE. V was trimmed by 0 bases and J by 2 bases, leaving 12 bases between them. CDR3 in DNA: TGTGCCAGCAGCGTAGAAGGACACGGAGCCTACGAGCAGTACTTC. Protein: CASSVEGHGAYEQYF.

This clone occurred a few times. The chain employs TRBV30 and TRBJ1-2; D is uncertain. The length of the CDR3 is 15 residues. V was shortened by 3 bases and J by 1 base, with 15 bases between the two germline ends. Germline V gene data show CDR1 as GTSNPN and CDR2 as SVGIG (reference sequence). CDR3 amino acids: CAWRRWKGSNYGYTF. CDR3 nucleotide sequence: TGTGCCTGGAGACGGTGGAAAGGGAGTAACTATGGCTACACCTTC. Full variable domain (remainder filled in from reference TRBV30 and TRBJ1-2): SQTIHQWPATLVQPVGSPLSLECTVEGTSNPNLYWYRQAAGRGLQLLFYSVGIGQISSEVPQNLSASRPQDRQFILSSKKLLLSDSGFYLCAWRRWKGSNYGYTFGSGTRLTVV.

This chain joins TRBV5-3 and TRBJ1-2, with TRBD1 as a possible D gene (6 bases). TRBV5-3 is sorted into the ORF group, with uncertain function. The CDR3 has 15 amino acids. V shed 0 bases and J shed 8 bases, with 17 bases lying between them. This chain's CDR3 is CARSLAGANPRGYTF. The DNA of the CDR3 is TGTGCCAGAAGCTTGGCAGGGGCCAACCCCCGGGGCTACACCTTC.

The V call is TRBV19, the J call TRBJ2-5; 7 bases agree with TRBD1. The CDR3 contains 14 residues. V shed 6 bases, J shed 1 base, and the junction held 5 bases outside the gene matches. Germline V gene data show CDR1 as LNHDA and CDR2 as SQIVND (reference sequence). CDR3 in amino acids: CASSPTGFQETQYF. The CDR3 region has the DNA TGTGCCAGTAGCCCGACAGGGTTCCAAGAGACCCAGTACTTC.

The V gene is TRBV25-1, the J gene TRBJ1-1; 7 bases are shared with TRBD1. The CDR3 has 14 amino acids. The junction had 8 bases not matched to a gene; V was cut back by 0 bases and J by 10 bases. Germline V gene lookup returns CDR1 MGHDK and CDR2 SYGVNS. The CDR3 loop reads CASSEYGTEVGAFF. Here the CDR3 DNA reads TGTGCCAGCAGTGAATATGGGACAGAAGTGGGAGCTTTCTTT.

This clone was observed a single time. The chain uses TRBV15 and TRBJ2-3; maybe TRBD2 (7 bases). The CDR3 is 14 amino acids. V lost 6 bases to trimming and J lost 1 base, with 11 bases between them. Germline V lookup: CDR1 LNHNV, CDR2 YYDKDF (reference sequence). The CDR3 loop reads CATSSGGRTDTQYF. As DNA, the CDR3 is TGTGCCACCAGTTCGGGGGGCCGCACAGATACGCAGTATTTT.

This clone has only one observation. The V gene is TRBV7-2, the J gene TRBJ2-7; 9 nucleotides align to TRBD2. Germline lookup yields CDR1 SGHTA and CDR2 FQGNSA. J was trimmed by 0 bases and V by 2 bases; bases with no gene match: 2. There are 15 residues in the CDR3. The DNA of the CDR3 is TGTGCCAGCAGCTTACAGCGGGGGGCCTCCTACGAGCAGTACTTC. Translating it yields CASSLQRGASYEQYF.

The chain links TRBV30 to TRBJ1-5; no reliable D call. This CDR3 spans 16 amino acids. The germline CDR1 and CDR2 sequences are GTSNPN and SVGIG (reference sequence). Deletions cut 1 base from V and 2 bases from J, with 15 bases between. The CDR3 sequence is CAWSGMAGVRNQPQHF. For the CDR3, the DNA is TGTGCCTGGAGTGGGATGGCAGGCGTCCGCAATCAGCCCCAGCATTTT. The variable domain in full, completed from reference TRBV30 and TRBJ1-5, reads SQTIHQWPATLVQPVGSPLSLECTVEGTSNPNLYWYRQAAGRGLQLLFYSVGIGQISSEVPQNLSASRPQDRQFILSSKKLLLSDSGFYLCAWSGMAGVRNQPQHFGDGTRLSIL.

The chain joins TRBV6-4 to TRBJ1-2, with D possibly TRBD1 on 6 matching bases. The germline CDR1 and CDR2 sequences are MRHNA and SNTAGT. The CDR3 sequence is 15 residues long. With 4 bases removed from V and 6 bases from J, the gap between germline ends came to 18 bases. The CDR3 protein is CASSGSGGALNGYTF. DNA of the CDR3: TGTGCCAGCAGTGGCTCTGGGGGGGCGCTGAATGGCTACACCTTC.

The V call is TRBV29-1, the J call TRBJ1-1, with 11 bases lining up with TRBD1. Germline CDR1 reads SQVTM; CDR2 reads ANQGSEA. CDR3 length: 14 amino acids. The trim removed 4 bases at V and 4 bases at J, leaving 5 bases unmatched. CDR3 DNA sequence: TGCAGCGTTGCTTTCGGGACAGGGGGCACTGAAGCTTTCTTT. Translation gives CSVAFGTGGTEAFF.

The chain couples TRBV5-6 to TRBJ1-1; TRBD1 might be the D (5 bases). The CDR3 sequence is 13 residues long. Germline V gene sequence: CDR1 SGHDT, CDR2 YYEEEE. Trimming stripped 0 bases from V and 4 bases from J, with 7 bases between. Here the CDR3 reads CASSLGGGTEAFF. CDR3 coding DNA: TGTGCCAGCAGCTTGGGGGGGGGCACTGAAGCTTTCTTT.

This rearrangement joins TRBV5-1 to TRBJ2-2; 9 positions match TRBD2. CDR3 length: 14 amino acids. Trimming took 4 bases from V and 9 from J; bases not matched to a gene: 7. The germline V gene has CDR1 SGHRS and CDR2 YFSETQ. The CDR3 protein is CASSPSGGLRELFF. DNA of the CDR3: TGCGCCAGCAGCCCAAGCGGGGGGCTCAGGGAGCTGTTTTTT.

V and J are TRBV11-3 and TRBJ2-2, with 8 bases identical to TRBD1. In germline, CDR1 is SGHNT, CDR2 YENEEA. CDR3 length: 14 amino acids. With 8 bases clipped from V and 4 bases from J, the junction kept 6 bases outside the gene matches. The CDR3 spells CASSQGAGTGELFF. As DNA, the CDR3 is TGTGCCAGCTCCCAGGGGGCGGGCACCGGGGAGCTGTTTTTT.